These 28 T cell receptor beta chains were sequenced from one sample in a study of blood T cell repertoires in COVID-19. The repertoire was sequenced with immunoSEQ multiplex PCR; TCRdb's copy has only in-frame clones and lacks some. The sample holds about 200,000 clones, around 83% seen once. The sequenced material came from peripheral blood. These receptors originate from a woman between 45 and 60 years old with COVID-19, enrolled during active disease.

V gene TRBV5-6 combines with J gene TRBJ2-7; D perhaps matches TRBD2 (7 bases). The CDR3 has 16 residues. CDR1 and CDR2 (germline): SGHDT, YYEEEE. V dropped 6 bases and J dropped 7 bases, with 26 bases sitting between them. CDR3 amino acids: CASNPPGGALSGEQYV. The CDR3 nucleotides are TGTGCCAGCAACCCCCCGGGGGGCGCTTTAAGTGGGGAGCAGTACGTC.

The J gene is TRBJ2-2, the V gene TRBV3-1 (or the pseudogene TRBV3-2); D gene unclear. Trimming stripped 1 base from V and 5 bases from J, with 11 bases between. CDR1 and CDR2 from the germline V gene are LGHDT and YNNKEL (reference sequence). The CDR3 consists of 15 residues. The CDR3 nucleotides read TGTGCCAGCAGCCAAGGAGGTAGCTTAACCGGGGAGCTGTTTTTT. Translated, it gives CASSQGGSLTGELFF.

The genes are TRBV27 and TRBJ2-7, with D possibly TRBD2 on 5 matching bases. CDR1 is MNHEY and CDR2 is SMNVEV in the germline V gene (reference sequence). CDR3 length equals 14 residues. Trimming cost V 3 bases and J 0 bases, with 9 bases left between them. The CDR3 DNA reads TGTGCCAGCAGTTTCGGGGAGAGCTCCTACGAGCAGTACTTC. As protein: CASSFGESSYEQYF.

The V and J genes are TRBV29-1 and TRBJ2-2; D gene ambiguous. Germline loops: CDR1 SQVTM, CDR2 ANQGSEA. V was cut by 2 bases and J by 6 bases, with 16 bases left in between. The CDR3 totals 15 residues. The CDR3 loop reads CSVEIGTPTPGELFF. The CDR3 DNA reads TGCAGCGTTGAAATTGGCACGCCAACCCCCGGGGAGCTGTTTTTT.

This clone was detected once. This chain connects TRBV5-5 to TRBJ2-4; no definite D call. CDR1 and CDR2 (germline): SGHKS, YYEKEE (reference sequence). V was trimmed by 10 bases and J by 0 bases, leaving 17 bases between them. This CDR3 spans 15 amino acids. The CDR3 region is CAQRRPQLAKNIQYF. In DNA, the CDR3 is TGTGCCCAGCGCCGGCCTCAACTAGCCAAAAACATTCAGTACTTC.

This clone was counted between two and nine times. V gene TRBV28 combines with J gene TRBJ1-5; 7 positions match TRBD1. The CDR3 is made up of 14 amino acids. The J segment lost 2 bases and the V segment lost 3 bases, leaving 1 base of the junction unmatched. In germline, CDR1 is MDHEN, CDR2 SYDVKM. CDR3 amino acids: CASSFGTGNQPQHF. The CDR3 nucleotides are TGTGCCAGCAGTTTTGGGACAGGCAATCAGCCCCAGCATTTT.

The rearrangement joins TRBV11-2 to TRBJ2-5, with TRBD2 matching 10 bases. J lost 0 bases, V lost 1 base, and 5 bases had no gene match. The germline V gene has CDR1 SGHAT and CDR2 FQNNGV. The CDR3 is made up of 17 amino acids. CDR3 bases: TGTGCCAGCAGCTTAGGGGGTAGCGGGGGGTACCAAGAGACCCAGTACTTC. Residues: CASSLGGSGGYQETQYF. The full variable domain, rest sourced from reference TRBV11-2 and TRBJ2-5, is EAGVAQSPRYKIIEKRQSVAFWCNPISGHATLYWYQQILGQGPKLLIQFQNNGVVDDSQLPKDRFSAERLKGVDSTLKIQPAKLEDSAVYLCASSLGGSGGYQETQYFGPGTRLLVL.

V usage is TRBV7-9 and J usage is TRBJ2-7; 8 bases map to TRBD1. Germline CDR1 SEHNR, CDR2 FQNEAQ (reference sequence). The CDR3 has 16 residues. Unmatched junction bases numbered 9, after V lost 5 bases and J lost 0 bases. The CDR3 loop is CASSHNRGDHSYEQYV. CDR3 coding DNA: TGTGCCAGCAGCCACAACAGGGGGGATCACTCCTACGAGCAGTACGTC.

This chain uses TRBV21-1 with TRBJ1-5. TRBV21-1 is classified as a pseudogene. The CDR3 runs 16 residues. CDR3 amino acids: CASSKVIIGEGQPQHF. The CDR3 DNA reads TGTGCCAGCAGCAAAGTTATTATCGGGGAGGGTCAGCCCCAGCATTTT.

Written as DNA, the CDR3 is TGTGCCACCAGCCCCCGGAGGGATGGAGATACGCAGTATTTT. As protein: CATSPRRDGDTQYF. The chain combines TRBV15 with TRBJ2-3; TRBD2 might be the D (6 bases). Germline CDR1 is LNHNV and CDR2 is YYDKDF (reference sequence). V lost 5 bases and J 5 bases, leaving 14 bases between the germline ends. The CDR3 is 14 amino acids.

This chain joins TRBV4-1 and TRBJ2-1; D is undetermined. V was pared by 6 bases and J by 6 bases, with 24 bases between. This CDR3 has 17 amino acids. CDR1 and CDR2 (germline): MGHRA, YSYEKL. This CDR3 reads CASRFSSAAMLGNEQFF. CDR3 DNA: TGCGCCAGCAGATTCTCGAGTGCGGCGATGCTAGGCAATGAGCAGTTCTTC.

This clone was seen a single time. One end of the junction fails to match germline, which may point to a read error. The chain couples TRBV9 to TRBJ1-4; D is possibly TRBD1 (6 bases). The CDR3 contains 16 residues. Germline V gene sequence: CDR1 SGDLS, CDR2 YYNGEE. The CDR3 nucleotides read TGTGCCAGCAGCGTAGGCCCCGGGACAACAAATGAAAAACTGTTTTTT. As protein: CASSVGPGTTNEKLFF.

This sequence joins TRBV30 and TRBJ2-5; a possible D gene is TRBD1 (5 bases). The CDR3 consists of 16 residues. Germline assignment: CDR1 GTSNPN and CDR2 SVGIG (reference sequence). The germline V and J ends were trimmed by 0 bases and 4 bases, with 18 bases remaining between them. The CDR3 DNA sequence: TGTGCCTGGAGTGTAAGTCCAGGGTCGACGGGAGAGACCCAGTACTTC. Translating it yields CAWSVSPGSTGETQYF.

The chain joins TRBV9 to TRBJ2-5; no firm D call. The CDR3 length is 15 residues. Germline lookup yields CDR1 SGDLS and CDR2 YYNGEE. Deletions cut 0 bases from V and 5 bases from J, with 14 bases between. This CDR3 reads CASSVVSSPGETQYF. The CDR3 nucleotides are TGTGCCAGCAGCGTAGTTAGCTCCCCTGGGGAGACCCAGTACTTC.

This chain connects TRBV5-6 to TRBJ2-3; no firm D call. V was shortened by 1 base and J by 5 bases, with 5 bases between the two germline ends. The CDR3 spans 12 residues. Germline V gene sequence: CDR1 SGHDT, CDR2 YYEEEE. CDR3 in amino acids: CASSLRVDTQYF. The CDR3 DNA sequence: TGTGCCAGCAGCTTGCGGGTAGATACGCAGTATTTT.

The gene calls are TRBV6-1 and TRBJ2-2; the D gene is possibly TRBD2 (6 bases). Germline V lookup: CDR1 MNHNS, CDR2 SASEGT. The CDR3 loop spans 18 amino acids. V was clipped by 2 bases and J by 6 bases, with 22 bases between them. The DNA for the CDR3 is TGTGCCAGCAGTGAACAGGAACCTGCGGGGCCCCGGGCCGGGGAGCTGTTTTTT. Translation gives CASSEQEPAGPRAGELFF.

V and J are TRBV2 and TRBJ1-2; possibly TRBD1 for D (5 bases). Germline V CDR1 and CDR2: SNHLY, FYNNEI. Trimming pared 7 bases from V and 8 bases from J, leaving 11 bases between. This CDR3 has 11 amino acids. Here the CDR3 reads CASTDQGGYTF. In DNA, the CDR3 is TGTGCCAGCACTGACCAGGGAGGCTACACCTTC.

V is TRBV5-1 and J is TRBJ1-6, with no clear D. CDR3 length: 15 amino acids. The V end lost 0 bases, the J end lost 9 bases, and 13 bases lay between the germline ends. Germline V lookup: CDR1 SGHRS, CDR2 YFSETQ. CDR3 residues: CASSLEGLGSSPLHF. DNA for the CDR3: TGCGCCAGCAGCTTGGAAGGGCTCGGGAGTTCACCCCTCCACTTT.

The CDR3 region is CASTQFQAGGVGELFF. CDR3 in DNA: TGTGCCAGCACCCAATTTCAAGCGGGGGGAGTCGGGGAGCTGTTTTTT. The chain uses TRBV9 and TRBJ2-2, with 9 bases identical to TRBD2. From germline, CDR1 is SGDLS and CDR2 YYNGEE. CDR3 length: 16 amino acids. V lost 6 bases and J lost 7; bases outside the gene matches: 13.

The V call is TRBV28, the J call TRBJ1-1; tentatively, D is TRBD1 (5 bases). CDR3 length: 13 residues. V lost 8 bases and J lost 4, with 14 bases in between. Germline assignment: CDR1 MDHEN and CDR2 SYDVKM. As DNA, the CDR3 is TGTGCCAGCTCTGGGGCAGGGCGCACTGAAGCTTTCTTT. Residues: CASSGAGRTEAFF.

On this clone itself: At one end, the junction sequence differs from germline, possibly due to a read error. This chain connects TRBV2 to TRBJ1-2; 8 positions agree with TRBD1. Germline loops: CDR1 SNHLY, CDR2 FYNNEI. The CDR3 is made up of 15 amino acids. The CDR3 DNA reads TGTGCCAGCAGGGAAGGGGGGACAGGTTCATATGGCTACACCTTC. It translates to CASREGGTGSYGYTF. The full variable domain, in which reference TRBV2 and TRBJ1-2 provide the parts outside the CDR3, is EPEVTQTPSHQVTQMGQEVILRCVPISNHLYFYWYRQILGQKVEFLVSFYNNEISEKSEIFDDQFSVERPDGSNFTLKIRSTKLEDSAMYFCASREGGTGSYGYTFGSGTRLTVV.

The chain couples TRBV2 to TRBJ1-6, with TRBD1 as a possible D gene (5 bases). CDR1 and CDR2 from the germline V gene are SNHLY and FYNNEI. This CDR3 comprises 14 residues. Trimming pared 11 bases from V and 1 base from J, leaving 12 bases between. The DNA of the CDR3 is TGTGCCTCAAAACGGGGGTCCTATAATTCACCCCTCCACTTT. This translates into CASKRGSYNSPLHF.

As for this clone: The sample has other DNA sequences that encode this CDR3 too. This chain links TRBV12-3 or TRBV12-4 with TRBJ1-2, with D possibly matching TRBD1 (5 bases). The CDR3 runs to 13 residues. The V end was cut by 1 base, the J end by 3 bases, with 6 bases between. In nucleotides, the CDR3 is TGTGCCAGCAGTTTAGGGGGCGACTATGGCTACACCTTC. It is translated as CASSLGGDYGYTF.

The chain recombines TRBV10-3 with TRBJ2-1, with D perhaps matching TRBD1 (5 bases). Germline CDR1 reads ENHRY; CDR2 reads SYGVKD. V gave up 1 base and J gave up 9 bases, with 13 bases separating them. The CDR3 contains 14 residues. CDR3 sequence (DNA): TGTGCCATCAGTGAGTGGCAGGGTCTGGGTGAGCAGTTCTTC. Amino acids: CAISEWQGLGEQFF.

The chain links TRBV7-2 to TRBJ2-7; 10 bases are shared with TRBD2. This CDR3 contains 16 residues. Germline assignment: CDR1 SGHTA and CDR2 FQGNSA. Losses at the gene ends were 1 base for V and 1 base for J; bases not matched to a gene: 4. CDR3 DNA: TGTGCCAGCAGCTTAGAAGCGGGGGGGACGTCCTACGAGCAGTACTTC. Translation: CASSLEAGGTSYEQYF. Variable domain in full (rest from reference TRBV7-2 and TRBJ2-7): GAGVSQSPSNKVTEKGKDVELRCDPISGHTALYWYRQSLGQGLEFLIYFQGNSAPDKSGLPSDRFSAERTGGSVSTLTIQRTQQEDSAVYLCASSLEAGGTSYEQYFGPGTRLTVT.

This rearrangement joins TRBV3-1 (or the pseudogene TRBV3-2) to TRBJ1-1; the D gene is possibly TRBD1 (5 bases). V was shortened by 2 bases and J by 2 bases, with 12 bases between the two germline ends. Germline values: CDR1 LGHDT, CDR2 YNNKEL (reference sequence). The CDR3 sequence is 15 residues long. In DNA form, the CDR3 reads TGTGCCAGCAGCCAATTCGCAGGGTTCAACACTGAAGCTTTCTTT. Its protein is CASSQFAGFNTEAFF.

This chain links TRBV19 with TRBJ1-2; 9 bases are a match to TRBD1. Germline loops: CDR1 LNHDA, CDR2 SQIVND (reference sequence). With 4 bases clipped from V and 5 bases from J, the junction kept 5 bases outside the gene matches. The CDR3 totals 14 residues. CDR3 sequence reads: CASSTTGTGYGYTF. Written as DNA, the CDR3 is TGTGCCAGTAGTACCACCGGGACAGGGTATGGCTACACCTTC.

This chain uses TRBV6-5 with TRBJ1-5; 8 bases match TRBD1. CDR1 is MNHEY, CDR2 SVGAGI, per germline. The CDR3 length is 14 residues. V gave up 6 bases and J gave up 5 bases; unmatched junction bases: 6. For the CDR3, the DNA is TGTGCCAGCAGCCTAGGACAGGGATATCAGCCCCAGCATTTT. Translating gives CASSLGQGYQPQHF.